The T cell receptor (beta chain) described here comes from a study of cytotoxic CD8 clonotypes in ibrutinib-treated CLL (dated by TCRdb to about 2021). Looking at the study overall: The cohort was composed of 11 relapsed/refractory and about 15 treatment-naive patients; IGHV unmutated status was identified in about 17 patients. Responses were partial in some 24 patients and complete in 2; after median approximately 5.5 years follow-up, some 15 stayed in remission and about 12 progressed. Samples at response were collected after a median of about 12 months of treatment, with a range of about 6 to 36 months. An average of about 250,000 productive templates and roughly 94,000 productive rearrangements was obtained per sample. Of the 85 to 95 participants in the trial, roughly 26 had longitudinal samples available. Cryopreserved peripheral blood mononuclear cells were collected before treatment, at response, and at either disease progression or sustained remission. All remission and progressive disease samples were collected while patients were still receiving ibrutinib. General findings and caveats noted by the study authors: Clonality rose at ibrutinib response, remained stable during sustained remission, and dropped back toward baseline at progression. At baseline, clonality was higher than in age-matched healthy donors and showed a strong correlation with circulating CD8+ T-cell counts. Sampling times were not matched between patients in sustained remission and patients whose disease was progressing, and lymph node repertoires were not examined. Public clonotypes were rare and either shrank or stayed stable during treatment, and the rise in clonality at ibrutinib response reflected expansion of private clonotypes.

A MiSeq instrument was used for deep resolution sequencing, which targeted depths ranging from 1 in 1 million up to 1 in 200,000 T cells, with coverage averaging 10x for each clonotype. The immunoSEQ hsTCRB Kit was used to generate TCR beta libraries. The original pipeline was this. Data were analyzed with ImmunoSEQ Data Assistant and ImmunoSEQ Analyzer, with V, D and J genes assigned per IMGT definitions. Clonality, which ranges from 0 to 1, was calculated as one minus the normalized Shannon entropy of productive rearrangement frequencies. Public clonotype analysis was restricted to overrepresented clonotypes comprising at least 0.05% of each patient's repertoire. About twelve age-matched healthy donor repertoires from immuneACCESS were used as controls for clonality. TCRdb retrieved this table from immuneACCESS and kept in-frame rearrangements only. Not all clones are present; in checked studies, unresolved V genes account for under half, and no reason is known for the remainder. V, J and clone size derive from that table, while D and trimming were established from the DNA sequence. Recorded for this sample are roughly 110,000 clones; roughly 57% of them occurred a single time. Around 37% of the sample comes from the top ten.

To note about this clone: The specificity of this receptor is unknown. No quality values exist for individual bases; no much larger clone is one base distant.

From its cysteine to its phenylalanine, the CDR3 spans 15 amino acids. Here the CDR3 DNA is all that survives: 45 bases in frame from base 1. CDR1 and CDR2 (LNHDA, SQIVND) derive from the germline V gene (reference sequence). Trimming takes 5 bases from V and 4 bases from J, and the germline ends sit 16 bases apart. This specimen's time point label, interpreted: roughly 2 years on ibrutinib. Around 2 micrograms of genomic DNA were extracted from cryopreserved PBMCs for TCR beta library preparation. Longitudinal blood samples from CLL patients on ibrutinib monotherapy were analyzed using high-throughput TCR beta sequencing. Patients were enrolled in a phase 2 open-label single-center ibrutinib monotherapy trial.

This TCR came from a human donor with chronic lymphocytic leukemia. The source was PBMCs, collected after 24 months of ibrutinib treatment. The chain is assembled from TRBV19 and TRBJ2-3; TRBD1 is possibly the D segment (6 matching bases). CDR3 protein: CASSQGGAYADTQYF. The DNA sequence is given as TGTGCCAGTAGTCAAGGGGGAGCCTACGCAGATACGCAGTATTTT.